This TCR beta chain comes out of a study of T cell repertoires and HLA-DP antigens. The PCR primers covered 54 TRBV and 13 TRBJ segments. The table came from immunoSEQ multiplex PCR; TCRdb's copy has only in-frame clones and leaves some out. The profile shows more than 90,000 clones, 80% to 95% of them singletons. This CDR3 has 16 amino acids. Germline CDR1 WSHSY, CDR2 SAAADI. The ends lost 6 bases at V and 1 base at J; junction bases unmatched: 6. A remark on this clone: The target antigen is unknown.

The genes are TRBV10-2 and TRBJ1-3; TRBD1 aligns across 10 bases. Specimen: CD4+ T cells from PBMCs. This sequence originates from a woman between 18 and 29 years old in good health and CMV-seronegative. CDR3 sequence reads: CASRQDRGRSGNTIYF. CDR3 coding DNA: TGCGCCAGCAGACAAGACAGGGGGCGGTCTGGAAACACCATATATTTT.